This is a list of T cell receptor beta chains from one sample in a study of blood T cell repertoires in COVID-19. Clones were sequenced by immunoSEQ multiplex PCR, and TCRdb holds only the in-frame ones, with some missing. This table has nearly 110,000 clones, around 92% appearing once. Sequencing input: peripheral blood. The receptors derive from a man aged 35 to 55 with active or convalescent COVID-19. CDR3s include the opening cysteine and the closing phenylalanine or tryptophan. Each record gives: V gene, clone size, D gene, J gene, CDR3 DNA, CDR3 protein. D genes are given only for firm matches. Some rows mark clone size as missing; the rest say once, few, many or name a class of expanded clone.

TRBV11-1	NA	NA	TRBJ2-6	TGTGCCAGCAGCTTTCAAGGGGCTGGGGCCAACGTCCTGACTTTC	CASSFQGAGANVLTF
TRBV29-1	NA	NA	TRBJ2-1	TGCAGCGTTCGAGGAGGCATACGGGCATACAATGAGCAGTTCTTC	CSVRGGIRAYNEQFF
TRBV5-8	NA	TRBD1	TRBJ2-1	TGTGCCAGCAGCCTAAACAGGGGGCAAAATGAGCAGTTCTTC	CASSLNRGQNEQFF
TRBV6-6	NA	NA	TRBJ1-1	TGTGCCAGCACCCTATATGAGGGTGAAGCTTTCTTT	CASTLYEGEAFF
TRBV7-8	NA	TRBD2	TRBJ2-7	TGTGCCAGCAGCTTGAGGGAGGGCCCGTACGAGCAGTACTTC	CASSLREGPYEQYF
TRBV28	NA	NA	TRBJ1-5	TGTGCCAGCAGTTTATTGCGGGGTCAGCCCCAGCATTTT	CASSLLRGQPQHF
TRBV3-1/TRBV3-2	NA	NA	TRBJ1-1	TGTGCCAGCAGCCAAGATTCAGGAGGGAGGGCTGAAGCTTTCTTT	CASSQDSGGRAEAFF
TRBV23-1	NA	NA	TRBJ1-3	TGCGCCAGCAGTCAATCTCGGTCCGGCGGTTCCGGGGACTTAGGACCTGGAAACACCATATATTTT	CASSQSRSGGSGDLGPGNTIYF
TRBV27	NA	TRBD1	TRBJ1-4	TGTGCCAGCTCGGGACAGGGAGGAGAAAAACTGTTTTTT	CASSGQGGEKLFF
TRBV5-5	NA	NA	TRBJ2-7	TGTGCCAGCAGCTTGTCCCCCATGTACGAGCAGTACTTC	CASSLSPMYEQYF
TRBV7-8	NA	NA	TRBJ2-3	TGTGCCAGCAGCGCAAACAGGGTCCTGGGTTCAGATACGCAGTATTTT	CASSANRVLGSDTQYF
TRBV28	NA	TRBD1	TRBJ2-7	TGTGCCAGCAGTTTATCCGGGACAGCAATTTTAGAGCAGTACTTC	CASSLSGTAILEQYF
TRBV7-2	NA	TRBD1	TRBJ2-3	TGTGCCAGCAGCTTCTGGGGACAGGGCTTTCTCAGCACAGATACGCAGTATTTT	CASSFWGQGFLSTDTQYF
TRBV6-2/TRBV6-3	once	NA	TRBJ1-1	TGTGCCAGCAGTTACCCGGGTGGGACTGAAGCTTTCTTT	CASSYPGGTEAFF
TRBV28	NA	TRBD1	TRBJ1-5	TGTGCCAGCAGTTTGAGGACAGGGATGAGCAATCAGCCCCAGCATTTT	CASSLRTGMSNQPQHF
TRBV9	NA	TRBD2	TRBJ2-1	TGTGCCAGCAGCGGAGAAGCGGGAGTTGAGCAGTTCTTC	CASSGEAGVEQFF
TRBV3-1/TRBV3-2	NA	NA	TRBJ1-1	TGTGCCAGCAGCCAAATGGGGAGTTCGACTGAAGCTTTCTTT	CASSQMGSSTEAFF
TRBV19	NA	NA	TRBJ1-1	TGTGCCACCCTAGGCGGGCCCTCCACGAACACTGAAGCTTTCTTT	CATLGGPSTNTEAFF
TRBV18	NA	NA	TRBJ2-3	TGTGCCAGCTCACCAACCGGAGATACGCAGTATTTT	CASSPTGDTQYF
TRBV3-1/TRBV3-2	NA	TRBD1	TRBJ1-2	TGTGCCAGCAGCCTCGACAGGGGACGTCTCACCTTC	CASSLDRGRLTF